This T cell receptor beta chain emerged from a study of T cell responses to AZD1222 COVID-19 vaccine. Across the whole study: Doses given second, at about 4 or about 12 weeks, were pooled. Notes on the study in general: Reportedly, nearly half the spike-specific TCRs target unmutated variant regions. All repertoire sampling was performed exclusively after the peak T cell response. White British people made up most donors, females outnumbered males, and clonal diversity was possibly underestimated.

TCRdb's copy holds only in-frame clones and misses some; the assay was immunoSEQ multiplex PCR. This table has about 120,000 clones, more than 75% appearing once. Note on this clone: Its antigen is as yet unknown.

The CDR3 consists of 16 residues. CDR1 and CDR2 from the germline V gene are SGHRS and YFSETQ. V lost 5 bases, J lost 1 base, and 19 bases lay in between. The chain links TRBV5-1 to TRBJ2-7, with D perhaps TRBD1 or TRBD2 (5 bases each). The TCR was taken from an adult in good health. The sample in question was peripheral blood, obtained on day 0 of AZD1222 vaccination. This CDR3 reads CASRVARDGNSYEQYF. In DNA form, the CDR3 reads TGCGCCAGCAGAGTGGCTAGGGACGGAAATTCCTACGAGCAGTACTTC. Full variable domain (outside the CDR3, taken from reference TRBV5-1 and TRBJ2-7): KAGVTQTPRYLIKTRGQQVTLSCSPISGHRSVSWYQQTPGQGLQFLFEYFSETQRNKGNFPGRFSGRQFSNSRSEMNVSTLELGDSALYLCASRVARDGNSYEQYFGPGTRLTVT.